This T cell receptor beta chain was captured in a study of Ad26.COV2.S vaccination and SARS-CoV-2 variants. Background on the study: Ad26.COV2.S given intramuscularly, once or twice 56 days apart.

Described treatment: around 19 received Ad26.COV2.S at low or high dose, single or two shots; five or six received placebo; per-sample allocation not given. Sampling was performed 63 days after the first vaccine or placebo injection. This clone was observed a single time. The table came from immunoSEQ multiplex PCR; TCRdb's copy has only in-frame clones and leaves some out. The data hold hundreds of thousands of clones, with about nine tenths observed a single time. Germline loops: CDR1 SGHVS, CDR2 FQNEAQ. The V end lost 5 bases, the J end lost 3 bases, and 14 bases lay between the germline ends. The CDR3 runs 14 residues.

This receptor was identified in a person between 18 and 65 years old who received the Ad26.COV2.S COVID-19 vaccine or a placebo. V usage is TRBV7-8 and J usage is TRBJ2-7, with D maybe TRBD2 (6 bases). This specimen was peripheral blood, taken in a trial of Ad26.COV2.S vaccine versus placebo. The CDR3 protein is CASSPGLSGYEQYF. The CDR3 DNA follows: TGTGCCAGCAGCCCGGGACTTTCGGGCTACGAGCAGTACTTC.